These 23 T cell receptor beta chains originate from one sample sequenced in a study of blood T cell repertoires in COVID-19. Some clones are missing from TCRdb's copy, which holds only in-frame ones; the method was immunoSEQ multiplex PCR. The sample yields tens of thousands of clones, 75% to 90% seen once. The sample comprised peripheral blood. Receptors originate from a man aged 25-45 years with active or convalescent COVID-19.

This clone came up a few times. The V and J genes are TRBV9 and TRBJ2-2, with D possibly TRBD1 on 6 matching bases. CDR1 SGDLS and CDR2 YYNGEE come from the germline V gene. Between the trimmed V and J ends, which lost 4 bases and 1 base, there was a span of 11 bases. This CDR3 is built from 15 residues. The CDR3 sequence is CASSLARGNTGELFF. DNA of the CDR3: TGTGCCAGCAGCCTAGCCAGGGGGAACACCGGGGAGCTGTTTTTT. The whole variable domain, filled in from reference TRBV9 and TRBJ2-2, reads DSGVTQTPKHLITATGQRVTLRCSPRSGDLSVYWYQQSLDQGLQFLIQYYNGEERAKGNILERFSAQQFPDLHSELNLSSLELGDSALYFCASSLARGNTGELFFGEGSRLTVL.

The chain joins TRBV28 to TRBJ1-2; D may be TRBD1 (5 bases). This CDR3 contains 16 residues. Between the trimmed V and J ends, which lost 7 bases and 4 bases, there was a span of 22 bases. In germline, CDR1 is MDHEN, CDR2 SYDVKM. The CDR3 loop reads CASTLGGTAAPYGYTF. CDR3 bases: TGTGCCAGCACCCTAGGCGGGACCGCGGCTCCCTATGGCTACACCTTC.

In DNA form, the CDR3 reads TGCGCCAGCAGCTTAATAGCGGGAGGCCCCACCGGGGAGCTGTTTTTT. It codes for CASSLIAGGPTGELFF. This chain links TRBV5-1 with TRBJ2-2; 10 nucleotides line up with TRBD2. The CDR3 contains 16 residues. With V trimmed by 2 bases and J by 4 bases, 5 bases remained unmatched. Germline CDR1 and CDR2: SGHRS and YFSETQ.

The gene calls are TRBV19 and TRBJ1-3; D is ambiguous. This CDR3 contains 14 residues. Trimming pared 3 bases from V and 0 bases from J, leaving 6 bases between. CDR1 and CDR2 from the germline V gene are LNHDA and SQIVND (reference sequence). As DNA, the CDR3 is TGTGCCAGTAGTATCGGGAACTCTGGAAACACCATATATTTT. Its protein product is CASSIGNSGNTIYF.

V is TRBV6-1 and J is TRBJ2-3; 9 bases are shared with TRBD2. In germline, CDR1 is MNHNS, CDR2 SASEGT. Unmatched junction bases numbered 3, after V lost 2 bases and J lost 3 bases. This CDR3 has 15 amino acids. Written as DNA, the CDR3 is TGTGCCAGCAGTGAACAGGCGGGGGGGACAGATACGCAGTATTTT. This encodes CASSEQAGGTDTQYF.

This clone was picked up one time. At one of its ends the junction is not consistent with the germline gene, which may arise from a read error. The CDR3 coding sequence is TGTGCTAGCAGCTTATTCAGAAACTATGGCTACACCTTC. As protein: CASSLFRNYGYTF. This chain connects TRBV7-7 to TRBJ1-2, with unresolved D. Germline V gene lookup returns CDR1 SSHAT and CDR2 FNYEAQ (reference sequence). The CDR3 is made up of 13 amino acids.

J is TRBJ2-3 and V is TRBV6-4; 10 bases are a match to TRBD1. Germline V gene data show CDR1 as MRHNA and CDR2 as SNTAGT. J lost 4 bases, V lost 6 bases, and 4 bases had no gene match. CDR3 size: 14 residues. DNA of the CDR3: TGTGCCAGCAGCTACGGGACAGGGGCAGATACGCAGTATTTT. Protein sequence: CASSYGTGADTQYF.

The DNA for the CDR3 is TGTGCCAGCAGCGAGGGACAGCCGGGGTGGGCCTATGGCTACACCTTC. Its protein is CASSEGQPGWAYGYTF. The genes are TRBV3-1 (or the pseudogene TRBV3-2) and TRBJ1-2, with 7 bases that match TRBD1. CDR1 and CDR2 from the germline V gene are LGHDT and YNNKEL (reference sequence). J was trimmed by 4 bases and V by 5 bases; bases with no gene match: 13. The CDR3 sequence is 16 residues long.

The chain joins TRBV16 to TRBJ1-2; D is ambiguous. This CDR3 has 14 amino acids. The germline V gene has CDR1 KGHSY and CDR2 FQNENV. V shed 0 bases and J shed 0 bases, with 5 bases lying between them. CDR3 nucleotide sequence: TGTGCCAGCAGCCAATCCGGAGCTAACTATGGCTACACCTTC. It specifies CASSQSGANYGYTF.

The rearrangement uses TRBV6-5 and TRBJ1-6; D perhaps matches TRBD1 (6 bases). Trimming took off 7 bases at V and 8 bases at J, with 15 bases between the two ends. The CDR3 extends over 14 amino acids. CDR1 is MNHEY, CDR2 SVGAGI, per germline. The CDR3 DNA is TGTGCCAGCAACCTAAGGGACACCCATTCACCCCTCCACTTT. Translation: CASNLRDTHSPLHF.

This clone was observed once. This chain connects TRBV7-2 to TRBJ2-2; D might be TRBD1 (6 bases). Germline CDR1 reads SGHTA; CDR2 reads FQGNSA. The ends were cut back, 2 bases at V and 2 bases at J, with 12 bases in the middle. The CDR3 runs 16 residues. The CDR3 DNA reads TGTGCCAGCAGCTTACTTGCCAGGGGTAACACCGGGGAGCTGTTTTTT. This codes for CASSLLARGNTGELFF.

The V gene is TRBV29-1, the J gene TRBJ2-7, with 9 bases fitting TRBD1. Germline V gives CDR1 SQVTM, CDR2 ANQGSEA. The CDR3 sequence is 12 residues long. Germline trimming cut 6 bases from V and 7 bases from J; bases unmatched to any gene: 7. CDR3: CSVSGQGREQYF. The CDR3 bases are TGCAGCGTCTCCGGACAGGGGCGGGAGCAGTACTTC.

The rearrangement joins TRBV7-3 to TRBJ2-1; 11 bases are shared with TRBD2. Germline CDR1 and CDR2: SGHTA and FQGTGA. J lost 5 bases, V lost 3 bases, and 9 bases had no gene match. The CDR3 extends over 17 amino acids. The CDR3 loop is CASSLWSPTSGNNEQFF. The CDR3, as DNA: TGTGCCAGCAGCTTGTGGAGTCCGACTAGCGGGAACAATGAGCAGTTCTTC.

This clone appeared once. The chain employs TRBV25-1 and TRBJ2-6; D is possibly TRBD2 (5 bases). The V end lost 4 bases, the J end lost 0 bases, and 10 bases lay between the germline ends. The length of the CDR3 is 16 residues. Per the germline V gene, CDR1 is MGHDK and CDR2 is SYGVNS. CDR3 sequence (DNA): TGTGCCAGCAGTGGCCGGCGGGTCTCTGGGGCCAACGTCCTGACTTTC. It codes for CASSGRRVSGANVLTF.

V gene TRBV9 combines with J gene TRBJ1-6, with a possible D match to TRBD1 (5 bases). The CDR3 is made up of 17 amino acids. The ends were cut back, 1 base at V and 7 bases at J, with 18 bases in the middle. Germline lookup yields CDR1 SGDLS and CDR2 YYNGEE. The CDR3, as DNA: TGTGCCAGCAGCGTATCGCGGGGGAACCTCGGGAATTCACCCCTCCACTTT. Translation: CASSVSRGNLGNSPLHF.

A single count supports this clone. The chain combines TRBV7-9 with TRBJ2-5, with 7 bases matching TRBD2. The CDR3 contains 13 residues. From germline, CDR1 is SEHNR and CDR2 FQNEAQ (reference sequence). With V trimmed by 5 bases and J by 5 bases, 5 bases remained unmatched. The CDR3 DNA sequence: TGTGCCAGCAGCCGTAGCGGGTCGGAGACCCAGTACTTC. Its translation is CASSRSGSETQYF.

The rearrangement links TRBV7-9 to TRBJ1-2, with 8 bases that match TRBD1. The V gene end was trimmed by 5 bases and the J gene end by 4 bases; junction bases not matched to a gene: 6. CDR1 is SEHNR and CDR2 is FQNEAQ in the germline V gene (reference sequence). The CDR3 consists of 14 residues. The DNA of the CDR3 is TGTGCCAGCAGCCATGGACAGGGCTTCTATGGCTACACCTTC. It is translated as CASSHGQGFYGYTF.

This chain connects TRBV14 to TRBJ1-4, with D unclear. The V end was cut by 4 bases, the J end by 0 bases, with 9 bases between. Germline assignment: CDR1 SGHDN and CDR2 FVKESK. The length of the CDR3 is 15 residues. CDR3 in amino acids: CASSPQTSTNEKLFF. In DNA, the CDR3 is TGTGCCAGCAGCCCACAGACCTCAACTAATGAAAAACTGTTTTTT.

V and J are TRBV4-2 and TRBJ1-1; D ambiguous. CDR3 size: 15 residues. Looked up from germline, CDR1 is LGHNA and CDR2 is YNFKEQ. V lost 0 bases to trimming and J lost 6 bases, with 14 bases between them. For the CDR3, the DNA is TGTGCCAGCAGCCAAGATTTACAAGTTTTGGCTGAAGCTTTCTTT. Translation gives CASSQDLQVLAEAFF.

This chain connects TRBV7-8 to TRBJ1-3; D not resolved. Germline V gene lookup returns CDR1 SGHVS and CDR2 FQNEAQ. V dropped 5 bases and J dropped 0 bases, with 14 bases sitting between them. This CDR3 region has 16 residues. The CDR3 sequence: CASSPRPDLSGNTIYF. CDR3 bases: TGTGCCAGCAGCCCTAGGCCTGACCTCTCTGGAAACACCATATATTTT. Using reference TRBV7-8 and TRBJ1-3 for the parts outside the CDR3, the full variable domain is GAGVSQSPRYKVAKRGQDVALRCDPISGHVSLFWYQQALGQGPEFLTYFQNEAQLDKSGLPSDRFFAERPEGSVSTLKIQRTQQEDSAVYLCASSPRPDLSGNTIYFGEGSWLTVV.

The genes are TRBV29-1 and TRBJ1-1, with D tentatively TRBD1 (5 bases). This CDR3 is built from 17 residues. The germline V gene has CDR1 SQVTM and CDR2 ANQGSEA. Trimming stripped 7 bases from V and 0 bases from J, with 24 bases between. The CDR3 protein is CSAFIDQGTFLNTEAFF. The CDR3 nucleotides read TGCAGCGCTTTTATAGACCAAGGGACTTTTTTGAACACTGAAGCTTTCTTT.

The chain links TRBV5-5 to TRBJ1-2; D not certain. The length of the CDR3 is 13 residues. Looked up from germline, CDR1 is SGHKS and CDR2 is YYEKEE (reference sequence). V was cut by 4 bases and J by 6 bases, with 13 bases left in between. The CDR3 spells CASSPGRVDGYTF. DNA of the CDR3: TGTGCCAGCAGCCCCGGCCGGGTGGATGGCTACACCTTC. The variable domain in full, with the rest retrieved from reference TRBV5-5 and TRBJ1-2, is DAGVTQSPTHLIKTRGQQVTLRCSPISGHKSVSWYQQVLGQGPQFIFQYYEKEERGRGNFPDRFSARQFPNYSSELNVNALLLGDSALYLCASSPGRVDGYTFGSGTRLTVV.

The rearrangement links TRBV5-5 to TRBJ2-1; the D gene is possibly TRBD1 (7 bases). V gave up 0 bases and J gave up 4 bases, with 11 bases separating them. Per germline, CDR1 SGHKS and CDR2 YYEKEE (reference sequence). The CDR3 is 15 amino acids. The CDR3 sequence: CASSLGQGGYNEQFF. CDR3 DNA: TGTGCCAGCAGCTTGGGACAGGGAGGTTACAATGAGCAGTTCTTC.